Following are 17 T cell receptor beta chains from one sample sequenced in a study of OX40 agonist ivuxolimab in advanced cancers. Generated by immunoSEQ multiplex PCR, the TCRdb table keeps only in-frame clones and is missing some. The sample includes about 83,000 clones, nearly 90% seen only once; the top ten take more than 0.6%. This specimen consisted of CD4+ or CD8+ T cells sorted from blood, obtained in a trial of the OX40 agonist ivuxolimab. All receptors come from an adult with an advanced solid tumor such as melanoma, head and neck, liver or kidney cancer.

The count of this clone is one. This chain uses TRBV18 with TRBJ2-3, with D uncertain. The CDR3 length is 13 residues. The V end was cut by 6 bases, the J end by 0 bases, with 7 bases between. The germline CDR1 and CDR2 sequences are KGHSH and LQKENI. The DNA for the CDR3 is TGTGCCAGCTCCTCAACTAGCACAGATACGCAGTATTTT. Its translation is CASSSTSTDTQYF.

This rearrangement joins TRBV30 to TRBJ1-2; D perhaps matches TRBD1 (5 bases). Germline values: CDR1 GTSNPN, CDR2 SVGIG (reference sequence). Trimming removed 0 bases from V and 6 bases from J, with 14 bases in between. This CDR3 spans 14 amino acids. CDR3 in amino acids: CAWSVTVARDGYTF. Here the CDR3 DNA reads TGTGCCTGGAGTGTTACAGTGGCCAGGGATGGCTACACCTTC.

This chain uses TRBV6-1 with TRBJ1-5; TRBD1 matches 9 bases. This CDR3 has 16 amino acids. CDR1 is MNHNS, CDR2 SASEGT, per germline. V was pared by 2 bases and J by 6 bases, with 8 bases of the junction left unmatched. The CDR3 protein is CASSERGTGRGQPQHF. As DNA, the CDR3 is TGTGCCAGCAGTGAAAGGGGGACAGGGCGAGGTCAGCCCCAGCATTTT.

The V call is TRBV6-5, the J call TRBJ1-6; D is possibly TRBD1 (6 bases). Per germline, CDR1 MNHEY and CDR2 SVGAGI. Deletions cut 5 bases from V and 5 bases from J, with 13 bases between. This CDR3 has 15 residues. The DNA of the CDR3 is TGTGCCAGCAGTCTTCGAACAGGGAATAATTCACCCCTCCACTTT. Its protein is CASSLRTGNNSPLHF.

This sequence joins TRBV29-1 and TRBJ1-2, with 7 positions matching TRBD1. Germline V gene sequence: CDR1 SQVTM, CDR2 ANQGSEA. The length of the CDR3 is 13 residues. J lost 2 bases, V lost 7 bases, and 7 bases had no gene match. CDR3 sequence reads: CSGRDSFNYGYTF. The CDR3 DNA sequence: TGCAGCGGTAGGGACAGCTTCAACTATGGCTACACCTTC.

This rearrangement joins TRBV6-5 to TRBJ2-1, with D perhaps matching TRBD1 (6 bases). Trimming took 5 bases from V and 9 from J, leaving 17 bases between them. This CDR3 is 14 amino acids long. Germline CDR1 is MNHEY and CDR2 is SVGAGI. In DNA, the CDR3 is TGTGCCAGCAGTACCTCCGGGACACTCAGTGAGCAGTTCTTC. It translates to CASSTSGTLSEQFF.

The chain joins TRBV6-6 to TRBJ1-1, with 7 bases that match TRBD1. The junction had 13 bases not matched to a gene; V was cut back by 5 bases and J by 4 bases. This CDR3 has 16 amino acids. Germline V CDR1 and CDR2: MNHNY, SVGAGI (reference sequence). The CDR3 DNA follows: TGTGCCAGCAGTGTCCAGGGGGGCGCGGCGGTCACTGAAGCTTTCTTT. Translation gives CASSVQGGAAVTEAFF.

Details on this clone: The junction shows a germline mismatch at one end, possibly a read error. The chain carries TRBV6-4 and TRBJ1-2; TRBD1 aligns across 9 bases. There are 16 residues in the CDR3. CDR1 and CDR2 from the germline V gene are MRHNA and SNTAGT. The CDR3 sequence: CASSLPQPGQGTTPCF. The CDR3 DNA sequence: TGTGCCAGCAGTTTGCCCCAACCGGGACAGGGAACAACTCCATGCTTC.

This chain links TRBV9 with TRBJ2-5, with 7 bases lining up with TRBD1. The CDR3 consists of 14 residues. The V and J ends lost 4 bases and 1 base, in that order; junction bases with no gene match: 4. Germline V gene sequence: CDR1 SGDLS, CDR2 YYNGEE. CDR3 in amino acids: CASSRRQGQETQYF. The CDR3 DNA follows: TGTGCCAGCAGCAGACGACAGGGCCAAGAGACCCAGTACTTC.

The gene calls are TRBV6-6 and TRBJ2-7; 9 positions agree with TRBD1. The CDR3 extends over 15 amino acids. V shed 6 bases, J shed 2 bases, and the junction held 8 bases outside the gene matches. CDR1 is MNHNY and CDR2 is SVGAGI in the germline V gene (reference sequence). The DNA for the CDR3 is TGTGCCAGCAGACCGCAAACAGGGGGCCCCTACGAGCAGTACTTC. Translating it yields CASRPQTGGPYEQYF.

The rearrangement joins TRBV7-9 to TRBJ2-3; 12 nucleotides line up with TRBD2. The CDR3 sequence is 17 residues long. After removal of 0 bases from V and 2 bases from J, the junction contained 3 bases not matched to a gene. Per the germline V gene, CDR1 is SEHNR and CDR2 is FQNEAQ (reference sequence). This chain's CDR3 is CASSLAGLAGFTDTQYF. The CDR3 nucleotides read TGTGCCAGCAGCTTAGCAGGACTAGCGGGGTTCACAGATACGCAGTATTTT.

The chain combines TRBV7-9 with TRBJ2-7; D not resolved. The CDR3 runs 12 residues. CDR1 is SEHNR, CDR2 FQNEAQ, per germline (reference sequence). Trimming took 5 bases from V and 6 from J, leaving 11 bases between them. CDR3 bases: TGTGCCAGCAGCCCTGGTAGTCTCGAGCAGTACTTC. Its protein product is CASSPGSLEQYF.

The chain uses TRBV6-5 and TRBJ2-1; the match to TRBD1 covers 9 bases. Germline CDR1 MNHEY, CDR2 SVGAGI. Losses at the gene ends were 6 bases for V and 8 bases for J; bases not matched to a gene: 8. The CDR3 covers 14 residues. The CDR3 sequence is CASSPQGARDEQFF. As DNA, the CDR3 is TGTGCCAGCAGCCCACAGGGGGCGAGAGATGAGCAGTTCTTC.

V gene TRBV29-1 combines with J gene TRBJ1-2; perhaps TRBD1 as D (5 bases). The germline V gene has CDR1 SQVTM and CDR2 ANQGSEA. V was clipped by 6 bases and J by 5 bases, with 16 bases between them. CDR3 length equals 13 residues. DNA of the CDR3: TGCAGCGTGAGGGCGGTGGGGCCATATGGCTACACCTTC. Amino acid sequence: CSVRAVGPYGYTF.

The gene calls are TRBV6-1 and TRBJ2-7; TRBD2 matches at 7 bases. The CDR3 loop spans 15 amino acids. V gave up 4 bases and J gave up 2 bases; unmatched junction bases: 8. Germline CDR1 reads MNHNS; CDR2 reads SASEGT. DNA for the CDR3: TGTGCCAGCAGTGCCCTCGGGGGAGGGCCCTACGAGCAGTACTTC. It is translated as CASSALGGGPYEQYF.

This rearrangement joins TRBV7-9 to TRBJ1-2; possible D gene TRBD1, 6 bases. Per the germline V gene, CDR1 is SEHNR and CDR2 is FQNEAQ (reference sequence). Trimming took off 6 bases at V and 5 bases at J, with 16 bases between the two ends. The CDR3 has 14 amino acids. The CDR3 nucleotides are TGTGCCAGCAGACGGGACATGAACAGTTATGGCTACACCTTC. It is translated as CASRRDMNSYGYTF.

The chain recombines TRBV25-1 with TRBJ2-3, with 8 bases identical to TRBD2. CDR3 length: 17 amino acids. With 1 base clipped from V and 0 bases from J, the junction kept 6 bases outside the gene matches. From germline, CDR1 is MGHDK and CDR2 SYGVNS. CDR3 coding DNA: TGTGCCAGCAGTGAATTGTCGGGAGGGATTAGCACAGATACGCAGTATTTT. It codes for CASSELSGGISTDTQYF.